A single sample gave rise to the 20 T cell receptor beta chains below, sequenced in a study of breast tumors, draining lymph nodes, adjacent tissues (dated by TCRdb to the mid-2010s). The lymph node samples were taken from the axillary draining lymph nodes of breast cancer patients. Receptors were amplified or captured by multiplex PCR. The instrument given in TCRdb is Illumina HiSeq 2000. The public sequencing data were trimmed at Q25 with fastp and processed into clonotypes with MiXCR by TCRdb, which kept only in-frame beta chains. Each record represents a unique CDR3 protein, reported with the most common genes and DNA among its rows. The table for this sample lists 290,000 or so distinct CDR3 sequences; 30% of them were counted only once. About 1.2% of the sample is held by the ten biggest clonotypes. The material sequenced was axillary lymph node tissue. These receptors were collected from a female donor with breast cancer. Some clones in this sample may be carry-over from other donors' samples.

In this sample, this clonotype turned up many times. The V gene is TRBV25-1, the J gene TRBJ2-5, with D possibly matching TRBD2 (6 bases). The CDR3 spans 15 residues. The V gene's germline CDR1 is MGHDK and CDR2 SYGVNS. The V and J ends lost 4 bases and 1 base respectively, with 13 bases between them. CDR3 sequence: CASSGRGLVQETQYF. CDR3 bases: TGTGCCAGCAGTGGTCGGGGGTTGGTCCAAGAGACCCAGTACTTC.

Ten or more counts support this clonotype. This rearrangement joins TRBV20-1 to TRBJ1-2, with D unclear. The CDR3 runs to 14 residues. V lost 6 bases and J lost 6, with 20 bases in between. Germline-derived CDR1 and CDR2 are DFQATT and SNEGSKA (reference sequence). Written as DNA, the CDR3 is TGCAGTGCCCCCAGGCCGACGGTCAAACATGGCTACACCTTC. The encoded protein is CSAPRPTVKHGYTF.

There are many counts of this clonotype. The chain links TRBV7-8 to TRBJ2-1, with TRBD1 as a possible D gene (6 bases). CDR3 length: 12 amino acids. The ends were cut back, 2 bases at V and 11 bases at J, with 10 bases in the middle. Germline V CDR1 and CDR2: SGHVS, FQNEAQ. The CDR3 region has the DNA TGTGCCAGCAGCTTACCGGGACAAAAGCAGTTCTTC. This encodes CASSLPGQKQFF.

This clonotype has a count of ten or more. The gene calls are TRBV7-6 and TRBJ2-1; TRBD2 might be the D (6 bases). The length of the CDR3 is 13 residues. The germline V gene encodes CDR1 SGHVS and CDR2 FNYEAQ. Deletions cut 6 bases from V and 4 bases from J, with 10 bases between. CDR3 in DNA: TGTGCCAGCAGGGGCGGGGAGTACAATGAGCAGTTCTTC. Translated, it gives CASRGGEYNEQFF.

The table lists this clonotype with many counts. The chain uses TRBV20-1 and TRBJ2-3; a weak D match, TRBD2 (6 bases). The CDR3 covers 13 residues. Germline loops: CDR1 DFQATT, CDR2 SNEGSKA (reference sequence). V was trimmed by 5 bases and J by 2 bases, leaving 11 bases between them. The CDR3 sequence: CSAPGLSTDTQYF. Written as DNA, the CDR3 is TGCAGTGCTCCGGGACTTTCCACAGATACGCAGTATTTT.

This clonotype was seen only a few times. Being one base from a much bigger clone, this may be a read error. This chain joins TRBV5-8 and TRBJ2-3; perhaps D is TRBD1 or TRBD2 (5 bases each). V dropped 1 base and J dropped 5 bases, with 17 bases sitting between them. From germline, CDR1 is SGHTS and CDR2 YDEGEE. This CDR3 region has 16 residues. The CDR3 nucleotides are TGTGCCAGCAGCTTGATGGGACCCGGGGCCGGAGATACGCAGTATTTT. Encoded protein: CASSLMGPGAGDTQYF.

This chain joins TRBV2 and TRBJ2-1, with D perhaps TRBD1 (5 bases). Trimming pared 8 bases from V and 7 bases from J, leaving 12 bases between. The CDR3 sequence is 12 residues long. Germline lookup yields CDR1 SNHLY and CDR2 FYNNEI. Here the CDR3 DNA reads TGTGCCAGCCTCTGGACACCAAATGAGCAGTTCTTC. This sequence encodes CASLWTPNEQFF.

This clonotype was seen a few times. The chain recombines TRBV3-1 with TRBJ2-7; D may be TRBD2 (5 bases). V was clipped by 1 base and J by 0 bases, with 10 bases between them. Germline assignment: CDR1 LGHDT and CDR2 YNNKEL (reference sequence). The CDR3 has 15 amino acids. The CDR3 DNA reads as TGTGCCAGCAGCCAAGGAGCGGCGAGCTCCTACGAGCAGTACTTC. Translated, it gives CASSQGAASSYEQYF.

There are a few counts of this clonotype. A read error is possible here, since a much larger clone lies one base away. The CDR3 end shows no conserved phenylalanine or tryptophan, and so a read error is likely. The chain couples TRBV6-4 to TRBJ2-2; D not certain. The length of the CDR3 is 11 residues. Germline V gene data show CDR1 as MRHNA and CDR2 as SNTAGT. V lost 8 bases to trimming and J lost 6 bases, with 7 bases between them. CDR3 in amino acids: CASRGSGELFS. Written as DNA, the CDR3 is TGTGCCAGCCGAGGTTCCGGGGAGCTGTTTTCT.

This clonotype was observed a handful of times. A much larger clone differs from this one at a single base, so this may be a read error. The conserved closing phenylalanine or tryptophan is absent in this CDR3, likely reflecting a read error. This sequence joins TRBV7-8 and TRBJ2-3; D is unclear. Between the trimmed V and J ends, which lost 3 bases and 0 bases, there was a span of 7 bases. The CDR3 is 14 residues long. In germline, CDR1 is SGHVS, CDR2 FQNEAQ. The CDR3 sequence is CASSFLSSTDTQYL. The CDR3 DNA sequence: TGTGCCAGCAGCTTCCTATCTAGCACAGATACGCAGTATCTT.

This clonotype has a handful of counts. It may be a read error: a sequence one base away is much more abundant. V and J are TRBV9 and TRBJ2-3; a weak D match, TRBD1 (5 bases). This CDR3 contains 15 residues. V lost 5 bases, J lost 1 base, and 14 bases lay in between. In germline, CDR1 is SGDLS, CDR2 YYNGEE. In DNA, the CDR3 is TGTGCCAGCAGTTTCAGGGCCCCAGGCACAGATACGCAGTATTTT. This codes for CASSFRAPGTDTQYF.

This clonotype was recorded at least ten times. The chain combines TRBV15 with TRBJ2-7; 7 bases align to TRBD1. Germline CDR1 and CDR2: LNHNV and YYDKDF (reference sequence). The CDR3 loop spans 15 amino acids. Trimming cost V 0 bases and J 5 bases; bases outside gene matches: 7. CDR3 nucleotides: TGTGCCACCAGCAGAGATTTCGACAGGGTCCACGAGCAGTACTTC. It translates to CATSRDFDRVHEQYF.

This clonotype was observed a few times. The chain carries TRBV28 and TRBJ2-6; no clear D gene. The V end lost 6 bases, the J end lost 0 bases, and 6 bases lay between the germline ends. Per germline, CDR1 MDHEN and CDR2 SYDVKM. This CDR3 has 14 residues. This CDR3 is CASRLSSGANVLTF. For the CDR3, the DNA is TGTGCCAGCAGGCTCAGCTCTGGGGCCAACGTCCTGACTTTC.

The chain couples TRBV6-1 to TRBJ1-2, with D possibly TRBD1 on 6 matching bases. V gave up 4 bases and J gave up 2 bases, with 17 bases separating them. The length of the CDR3 is 16 residues. Germline CDR1 reads MNHNS; CDR2 reads SASEGT. The CDR3 region is CASSVITGLSNYGYTF. The DNA for the CDR3 is TGTGCCAGCAGTGTAATTACAGGGCTTTCCAACTATGGCTACACCTTC.

In DNA, the CDR3 is TGCAGTGCTAGATCCTCTAGCGGGATCTATGGCTACACCTTC. Translating gives CSARSSSGIYGYTF. The chain has TRBV20-1 and TRBJ1-2; D is uncertain. The V end was cut by 2 bases, the J end by 4 bases, with 14 bases between. The CDR3 loop spans 14 amino acids. The germline gives CDR1 DFQATT, CDR2 SNEGSKA (reference sequence).

The chain is built from TRBV15 and TRBJ2-1, with 9 bases lining up with TRBD2. V lost 3 bases, J lost 2 bases, and 5 bases stayed unmatched. The CDR3 has 16 amino acids. Germline CDR1 reads LNHNV; CDR2 reads YYDKDF (reference sequence). CDR3 amino acids: CATSSIAGATYNEQFF. CDR3 DNA: TGTGCCACCAGCAGCATAGCGGGAGCCACCTACAATGAGCAGTTCTTC. Full variable domain (remainder filled in from reference TRBV15 and TRBJ2-1): DAMVIQNPRYQVTQFGKPVTLSCSQTLNHNVMYWYQQKSSQAPKLLFHYYDKDFNNEADTPDNFQSRRPNTSFCFLDIRSPGLGDTAMYLCATSSIAGATYNEQFFGPGTRLTVL.

This clonotype was observed many times. V usage is TRBV7-2 and J usage is TRBJ1-5, with TRBD1 matching 9 bases. V lost 5 bases to trimming and J lost 6 bases; unmatched junction nucleotides: 5. CDR3 length: 14 residues. CDR1 is SGHTA, CDR2 FQGNSA, per germline. The CDR3 spells CASSLRQGGQPQHF. CDR3 sequence (DNA): TGTGCCAGCAGCCTAAGACAGGGGGGTCAGCCCCAGCATTTT. Supplemented by reference TRBV7-2 and TRBJ1-5, the full variable domain reads GAGVSQSPSNKVTEKGKDVELRCDPISGHTALYWYRQSLGQGLEFLIYFQGNSAPDKSGLPSDRFSAERTGGSVSTLTIQRTQQEDSAVYLCASSLRQGGQPQHFGDGTRLSIL.

The chain has TRBV7-3 and TRBJ2-3; 10 bases fit TRBD2. J lost 5 bases, V lost 10 bases, and 6 bases had no gene match. Germline CDR1 and CDR2: SGHTA and FQGTGA. The CDR3 has 13 residues. The CDR3 here is CATQREGLDTQYF. DNA of the CDR3: TGTGCCACCCAGCGGGAGGGTTTAGATACGCAGTATTTT. The variable domain in full, completed from reference TRBV7-3 and TRBJ2-3, reads GAGVSQTPSNKVTEKGKYVELRCDPISGHTALYWYRQSLGQGPEFLIYFQGTGAADDSGLPNDRFFAVRPEGSVSTLKIQRTERGDSAVYLCATQREGLDTQYFGPGTRLTVL.

This clonotype was picked up many times. V usage is TRBV29-1 and J usage is TRBJ2-5, with TRBD1 as a possible D gene (5 bases). V was clipped by 4 bases and J by 2 bases, with 11 bases between them. Germline CDR1 SQVTM, CDR2 ANQGSEA. The CDR3 sequence is 13 residues long. CDR3 amino acids: CSVVGDRQETQYF. For the CDR3, the DNA is TGCAGCGTTGTCGGCGACAGACAAGAGACCCAGTACTTC.

Regarding this clonotype: This may be a read error, as it is one base from a much larger clone. Since the CDR3 does not end with the conserved phenylalanine or tryptophan, this likely comes from a read error. It is unclear where the CDR3 begins or ends on the DNA, so no DNA is shown, and the CDR3 is as TCRdb lists it. The chain recombines TRBV5-1 with TRBJ2-7; TRBD1 is the table's D call, not checked against the DNA. The CDR3 length equals 15 residues, ends included. Germline CDR1 and CDR2: SGHRS and YFSETQ. The CDR3: CASSSQTGSGNWLYL.